The T cell receptor beta chain described here comes from a study of cytomegalovirus exposure and HLA in healthy donors. Concerning this clone itself: Its antigen is currently unknown.

Healthy people donating bone marrow made up the donors. This CDR3 has 14 amino acids. Between the trimmed V and J ends, which lost 8 bases and 0 bases, there was a span of 11 bases. Germline CDR1 is SNHLY and CDR2 is FYNNEI. Findings and limits, study-wide: Most TCR beta V segments were productive about 87% or about 30% of the time in an earlier analysis. Rarity characterized most TCR sequences, yet some public TCRs appeared in many donors.

PCR amplification relied on 60 Vbeta primers (plus 13 Jbeta primers). Here immunoSEQ multiplex PCR was the method, and the copy in TCRdb shows in-frame clones only, minus some. This repertoire includes roughly 120,000 clones. The sequenced material came from PBMCs. The TCR sequence derives from a man in his forties in good health and CMV-seronegative. V and J are TRBV2 and TRBJ2-1, with a possible D match to TRBD2 (5 bases). CDR3 amino acids: CASVSGFSYNEQFF. The CDR3 DNA reads as TGTGCCAGCGTTTCGGGGTTCTCCTACAATGAGCAGTTCTTC.